A selection of T cell receptor beta chains follows, all from one sample in a study of blood T cell repertoires in COVID-19. The method was immunoSEQ multiplex PCR; TCRdb's version includes in-frame clones alone and lacks a portion of them. Among nearly 350,000 clones listed, approximately 84% were seen once. Sequences were obtained from PBMCs or T cells enriched from blood (not recorded which). The receptors were gathered from a woman aged 25-40 years who had recovered from COVID-19. Both conserved end residues are trimmed from each CDR3. Fields, in order: V gene, J gene, CDR3 length, CDR3 protein.

v_gene: TRBV19
j_gene: TRBJ2-2
len: 11
CDR3aa: ASSTGNTGELF

v_gene: TRBV20-1
j_gene: TRBJ1-5
len: 12
CDR3aa: SASGRGVNQPQH

v_gene: TRBV24-1
j_gene: TRBJ2-7
len: 13
CDR3aa: ATSDPQTGRHEQY

v_gene: TRBV5-8
j_gene: TRBJ1-2
len: 15
CDR3aa: ASSLARLSRQSYGYT

v_gene: TRBV5-1
j_gene: TRBJ1-6
len: 13
CDR3aa: ASSRTGGGNSPLH

v_gene: TRBV30
j_gene: TRBJ1-3
len: 13
CDR3aa: AWSRTGDSGNTIY

v_gene: TRBV28
j_gene: TRBJ2-1
len: 13
CDR3aa: ASSSPGTAFDEQF

v_gene: TRBV27
j_gene: TRBJ1-5
len: 13
CDR3aa: ASSFEGNRGQPQH

v_gene: TRBV15
j_gene: TRBJ1-6
len: 13
CDR3aa: ATSPAGSYNSPLH

v_gene: TRBV2
j_gene: TRBJ1-5
len: 14
CDR3aa: ASSARQGLGNQPQH

v_gene: TRBV14
j_gene: TRBJ2-3
len: 11
CDR3aa: ASSQDRRDTQY

v_gene: TRBV4-2
j_gene: TRBJ2-1
len: 14
CDR3aa: ASSQAQRGPYNEQF

v_gene: TRBV5-1
j_gene: TRBJ1-2
len: 14
CDR3aa: ASNPNPGTGSYGYT